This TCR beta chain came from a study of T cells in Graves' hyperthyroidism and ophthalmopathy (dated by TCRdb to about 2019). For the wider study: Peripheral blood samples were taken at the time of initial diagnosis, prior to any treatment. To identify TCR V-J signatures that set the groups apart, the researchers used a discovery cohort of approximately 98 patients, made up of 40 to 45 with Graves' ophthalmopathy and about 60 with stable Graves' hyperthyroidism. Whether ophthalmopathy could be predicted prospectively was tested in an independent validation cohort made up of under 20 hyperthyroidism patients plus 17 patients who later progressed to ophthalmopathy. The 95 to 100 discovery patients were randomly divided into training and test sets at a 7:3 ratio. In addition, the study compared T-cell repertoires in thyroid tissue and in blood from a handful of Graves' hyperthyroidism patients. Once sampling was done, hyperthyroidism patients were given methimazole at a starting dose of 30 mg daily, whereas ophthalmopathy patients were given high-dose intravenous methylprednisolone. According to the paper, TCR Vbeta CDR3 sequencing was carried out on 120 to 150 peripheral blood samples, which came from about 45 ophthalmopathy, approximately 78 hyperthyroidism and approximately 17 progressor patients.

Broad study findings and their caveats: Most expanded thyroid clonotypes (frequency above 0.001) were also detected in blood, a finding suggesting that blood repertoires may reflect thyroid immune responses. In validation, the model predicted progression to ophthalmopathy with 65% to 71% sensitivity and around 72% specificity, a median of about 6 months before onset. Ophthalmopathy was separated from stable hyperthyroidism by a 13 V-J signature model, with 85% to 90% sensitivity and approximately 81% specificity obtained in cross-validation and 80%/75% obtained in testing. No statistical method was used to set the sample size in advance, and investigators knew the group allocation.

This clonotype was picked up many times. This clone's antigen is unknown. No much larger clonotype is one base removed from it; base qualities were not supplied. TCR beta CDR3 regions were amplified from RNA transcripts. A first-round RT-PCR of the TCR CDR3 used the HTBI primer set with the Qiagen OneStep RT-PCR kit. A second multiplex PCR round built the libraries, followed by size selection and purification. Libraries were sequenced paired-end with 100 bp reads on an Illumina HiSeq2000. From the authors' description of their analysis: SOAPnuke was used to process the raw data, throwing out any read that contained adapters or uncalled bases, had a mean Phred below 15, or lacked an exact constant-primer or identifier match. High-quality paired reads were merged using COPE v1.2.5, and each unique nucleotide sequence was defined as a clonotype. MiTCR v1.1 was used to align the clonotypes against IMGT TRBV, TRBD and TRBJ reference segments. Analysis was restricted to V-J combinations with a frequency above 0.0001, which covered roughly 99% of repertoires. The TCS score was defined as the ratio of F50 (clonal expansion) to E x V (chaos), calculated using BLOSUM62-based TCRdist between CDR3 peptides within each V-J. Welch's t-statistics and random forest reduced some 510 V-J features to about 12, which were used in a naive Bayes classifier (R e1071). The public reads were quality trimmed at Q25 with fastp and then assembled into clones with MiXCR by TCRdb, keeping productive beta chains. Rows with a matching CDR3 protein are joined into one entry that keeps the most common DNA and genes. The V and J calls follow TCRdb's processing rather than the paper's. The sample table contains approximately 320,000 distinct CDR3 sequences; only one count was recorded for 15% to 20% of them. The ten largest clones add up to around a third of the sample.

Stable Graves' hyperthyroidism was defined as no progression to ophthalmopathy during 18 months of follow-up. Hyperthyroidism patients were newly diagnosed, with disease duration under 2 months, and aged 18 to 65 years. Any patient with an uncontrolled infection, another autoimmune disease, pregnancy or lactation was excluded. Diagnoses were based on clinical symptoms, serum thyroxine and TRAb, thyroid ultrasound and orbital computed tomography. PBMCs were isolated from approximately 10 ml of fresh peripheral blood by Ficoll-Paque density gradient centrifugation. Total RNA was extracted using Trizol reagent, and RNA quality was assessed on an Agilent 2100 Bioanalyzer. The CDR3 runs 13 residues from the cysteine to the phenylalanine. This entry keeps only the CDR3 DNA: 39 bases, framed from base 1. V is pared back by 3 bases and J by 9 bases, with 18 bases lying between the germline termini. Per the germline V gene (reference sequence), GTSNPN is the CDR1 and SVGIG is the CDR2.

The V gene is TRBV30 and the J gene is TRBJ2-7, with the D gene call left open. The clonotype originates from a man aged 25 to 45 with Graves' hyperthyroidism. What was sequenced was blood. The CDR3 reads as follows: CAWRRRTDGWQYF. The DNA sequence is TGTGCCTGGAGACGCAGGACCGATGGGTGGCAGTACTTC.